This T cell receptor beta chain originates from a study of blood T cell repertoires in COVID-19. Per the study methods: Reference gene primer amplification gave nucleated cell count estimates. Measured with immunoSEQ multiplex PCR; TCRdb has only the in-frame clones, and not every one. V and J calls and clone size are as listed in that table; D and trimming were resolved from the DNA. Here the sample spans about 250,000 clones, about nine tenths being singletons. Trimming pared 5 bases from V and 8 bases from J, leaving 9 bases between. The germline V gene has CDR1 MDHEN and CDR2 SYDVKM. The CDR3 consists of 11 residues.

The sample was peripheral blood. V and J are TRBV28 and TRBJ1-1; D perhaps matches TRBD1 (5 bases). The TCR sequence derives from a man in his thirties or forties with COVID-19, enrolled during active disease. CDR3 coding DNA: TGTGCCAGCAGTGACAGCCGAGAAGCTTTCTTT. Amino acids: CASSDSREAFF. The full variable domain, its missing parts supplied by reference TRBV28 and TRBJ1-1, is DVKVTQSSRYLVKRTGEKVFLECVQDMDHENMFWYRQDPGLGLRLIYFSYDVKMKEKGDIPEGYSVSREKKERFSLILESASTNQTSMYLCASSDSREAFFGQGTRLTVV.